This T cell receptor beta chain was profiled in a study of molecular identifiers for immune sequencing clone quantification. Study-wide context: For replicates, RNA isolated from about 19,000 or 110,000 naive CD8 cells was divided into five portions, of which four were sequenced.

TCRdb processed the PCR reads anew with MiXCR; each CDR3 protein has one entry. The repertoire holds approximately 590,000 distinct CDR3 sequences, with around 25% as singletons. The germline V gene has CDR1 DFQATT and CDR2 SNEGSKA (reference sequence). V lost 0 bases, J lost 1 base, and 7 bases stayed unmatched. The CDR3 loop spans 17 amino acids. This sequence was found in a human donor in good health. Some libraries in this study had Jurkat cell RNA spiked in. The rearrangement joins TRBV20-1 to TRBJ2-1; 9 bases map to TRBD1. The sequenced sample was naive CD8+ T cells from blood, with Jurkat cell RNA spiked in. The sample's subset: FACS-sorted CD8+CD4-CCR7+CD45RA+ naive T cells. Here the CDR3 reads CSARDWGTGLSYNEQFF. The CDR3 region has the DNA TGCAGTGCTAGAGATTGGGGGACAGGGTTGTCCTACAATGAGCAGTTCTTC.